Here is one T cell receptor (beta chain) with its context. Its recognized antigen is unknown. Nothing much larger sits one base from this clone, and base qualities are not available. These data are taken from a study of blood T cell repertoires in COVID-19 (dated by TCRdb to 2020 to 2022). Study-level background: Collaborator samples came from the United States, Italy and Spain and covered acute and convalescent phases of COVID-19. The prospective study material was composed of cDNA or gDNA derived from T cells, B-cell-depleted T cells, or PBMCs. The dataset comprised deeply sampled blood TCRbeta repertoires from subjects exposed to, actively infected with, or recovered from COVID-19. The repertoires were made available in a free public database intended to serve as a resource for research on the immune response to SARS-CoV-2. Samples were obtained from the ongoing ImmuneRACE study (first 160 participants) and from 1,000 to 1,500 subjects provided by 6 global collaborators. Sample metadata almost always included a de-identified subject ID, COVID-19 status, age in years and sex. Where available, HLA class I and class II types were taken from metadata supplied by the sample provider and were not determined by assay-based typing.

The CDR3 goes from the cysteine to the phenylalanine over 15 residues. Of all the DNA, just the CDR3 is kept, 45 bases in frame from base 1. A distance of 17 bases separates the germline ends of V and J, which lose 8 bases and 3 bases respectively. The germline V gene specifies MDHEN as CDR1 and SYDVKM as CDR2. On the study overall, not on this receptor specifically: The amount of clinical and demographic metadata varied by source and participant and was provided uncurated.

TCRbeta CDR3 regions were amplified from genomic DNA by means of the immunoSEQ Assay, a bias-controlled multiplex PCR. The source study handled its data this way. Nucleated cell counts per sample were estimated from amplification of reference gene primers within the assay. To quantify the absolute abundance of each unique TCRbeta CDR3 rearrangement, sequence reads were collapsed and filtered. For each sample, productive Simpson clonality was calculated as the square root of Simpson's diversity index across productive rearrangements. The table was pulled from immuneACCESS by TCRdb, which kept in-frame rearrangements only. Such tables lose some clones; where checked, under half of the loss comes from unresolved V genes, and the rest has no known cause. The D gene and trimming were derived from the DNA, and the V and J assignments and clone size from that table. The sample includes 25,000 to 35,000 clones, with roughly 82% observed a single time. The ten largest account for about 14% of the sample.

Collaborating institutions collected whole blood in K2EDTA tubes following their own protocols. Collaborator samples were shipped for TCRbeta analysis as frozen whole blood, isolated PBMCs, or DNA extracted from either sample type. The rearranged segments are TRBV28 and TRBJ1-5; D gene: possibly TRBD1, on 5 matching bases. The sequence was obtained from a human donor in a cohort sampled during active COVID-19. Input material: peripheral blood. The CDR3 is CASRMGGRTNQPQHF. In nucleotide form, the sequence is TGTGCCAGCCGAATGGGGGGACGGACCAATCAGCCCCAGCATTTT. Full variable domain (CDR3 extended with the reference TRBV28 and TRBJ1-5 proteins): DVKVTQSSRYLVKRTGEKVFLECVQDMDHENMFWYRQDPGLGLRLIYFSYDVKMKEKGDIPEGYSVSREKKERFSLILESASTNQTSMYLCASRMGGRTNQPQHFGDGTRLSIL.